This section outlines one T cell receptor (beta chain) sequence together with its context. V was pared by 3 bases and J by 4 bases, with 3 bases of the junction left unmatched. CDR1 and CDR2 (germline): SGHAT, FQDESV (reference sequence). The CDR3 is 14 amino acids. This entry belongs to a study of blood T cell repertoires in COVID-19. Study overall: In each case, the material was cDNA or gDNA derived from T cells, B-cell-depleted T cells, or PBMCs.

Using immunoSEQ multiplex PCR, the repertoire was profiled, and TCRdb retains in-frame clones only, with some absent. In the table there are around 480,000 clones, 70% to 90% of which are singletons. The sequenced sample was peripheral blood. The TCR comes from a woman aged 50 to 65 with COVID-19, enrolled during active disease. This sequence joins TRBV11-1 and TRBJ2-3; the match to TRBD2 covers 8 bases. The CDR3 DNA reads TGTGCCAGCAGCTTGACGGGGGGGGCAGATACGCAGTATTTT. Amino acids: CASSLTGGADTQYF.